Listed below are T cell receptor beta chains from one sample, sequenced in a study of CXCR3-negative and CXCR3-positive naive CD8 T cells. TCRdb re-called the 5' RACE reads, yielding one record per CDR3 amino acid sequence without DNA. The sample is made up of several thousand distinct CDR3 sequences, and the top ten hold approximately 2% of it. The material sequenced was naive CXCR3- CD8+ T cells from blood. These receptors were taken from a human donor in good health. Some clones in this sample may be carry-over from other donors' samples. Each CDR3 is given with its conserved first and last residue. Size values are once, few and many counts, or a class for expanded clones, and some rows have none.

v_call,j_call,clone_size,cdr3_aa
TRBV20-1,TRBJ2-2,medium-sized,CSARTGEYAGELFF
TRBV29-1,TRBJ2-7,-,CSVDTGGAAYEQYF
TRBV29-1,TRBJ1-1,medium-sized,CSTEGGLNTEAFF
TRBV29-1,TRBJ2-7,medium-sized,CSILGQGYSYEQYF
TRBV20-1,TRBJ2-3,medium-sized,CSAPWGVSTDTQYF
TRBV7-2,TRBJ2-1,-,CASNTGTSGSSEQFF
TRBV12-5,TRBJ1-5,medium-sized,CASGWWTEEHSNQPQHF
TRBV13,TRBJ2-1,-,CASTQGLADYNEQFF
TRBV6-5,TRBJ2-2,-,CASSQGVAVQGELFF
TRBV4-3,TRBJ2-2,medium-sized,CASSRGSPPGELFF
TRBV5-1,TRBJ2-1,medium-sized,CASSWAQGALYNEQFF
TRBV12-3/TRBV12-4,TRBJ2-3,-,CASSLAPYVDTQYF
TRBV18,TRBJ2-5,-,CASSHQTSGMMRQETQYF
TRBV7-2,TRBJ1-1,-,CASSGDRFHTEAFF
TRBV7-6,TRBJ2-2,large,CASSPVGGTGELFF
TRBV21-1,TRBJ1-1,-,CASSFPGTRNTEAFF
TRBV29-1,TRBJ2-1,-,CSARSSGINEQFF
TRBV28,TRBJ2-1,-,CASTGANEEQFF
TRBV12-3/TRBV12-4,TRBJ1-3,medium-sized,CASSPWTETSGNTIYF
TRBV5-6,TRBJ2-1,medium-sized,CASSWGLANYNEQFF
TRBV29-1,TRBJ2-5,medium-sized,CSGTGQETQYF
TRBV29-1,TRBJ1-2,medium-sized,CSAVDSDGYTF
TRBV29-1,TRBJ2-3,medium-sized,CSVDAFLSYTDTQYF
TRBV4-1,TRBJ1-3,medium-sized,CASSPLGAENTIYF
TRBV29-1,TRBJ2-3,medium-sized,CSPRVGHTQYF
TRBV14,TRBJ2-3,medium-sized,CASSQEAFSSTDTQYF
TRBV10-3,TRBJ2-3,medium-sized,CAIRVSGYGDTQYF
TRBV7-6,TRBJ1-1,-,CASSREVMNTEAFF
TRBV12-5,TRBJ2-1,medium-sized,CASGLVSSGGINEQFF
TRBV4-3,TRBJ1-1,medium-sized,CASSQENIPTLRTEAFF
TRBV7-9,TRBJ1-2,-,CASSGPPGLDYNEQFF
TRBV29-1,TRBJ2-1,-,CSVEGLELGNEQFF
TRBV4-3,TRBJ2-5,-,CASSQDRRGGLQETQYF
TRBV29-1,TRBJ2-1,-,CSVVKGGGHEQFF
TRBV28,TRBJ2-3,medium-sized,CASSPPLGGGTDTQYF
TRBV29-1,TRBJ2-3,medium-sized,CSARGVIFTDTQYF
TRBV3-1,TRBJ2-7,-,CASGPSYEQYF
TRBV7-2,TRBJ2-5,medium-sized,CASSPGQANQETQYF